These T cell receptor beta chains were read from a single sample in a study of identifying expanded T cells in peripheral blood. Some clones are missing from TCRdb's copy, which holds only in-frame ones; the method was immunoSEQ multiplex PCR. The repertoire has around 120,000 clones, more than 75% of them found once; the top ten carry more than 2.5%. The specimen was blood. These receptors were collected from a person between 18 and 75 years old in good health. Both conserved end residues are part of each CDR3. The order of the fields is V gene, D gene, clone size, J gene, CDR3 protein, CDR3 DNA. A D gene is named only where the DNA matches it firmly. The listing skips clone size in some rows; elsewhere it reads once, few, many or a size class.

TRBV4-3	TRBD1	-	TRBJ2-1	CASSRSPGQGANEQFF	TGCGCCAGCAGTCGTTCCCCGGGACAGGGGGCGAATGAGCAGTTCTTC
TRBV6-6	-	-	TRBJ2-1	CASTPPGLAYNEQFF	TGTGCCAGCACCCCACCGGGACTTGCCTACAATGAGCAGTTCTTC
TRBV9	-	-	TRBJ1-3	CASSGLQGTGNTIYF	TGTGCCAGCAGCGGATTGCAGGGTACTGGAAACACCATATATTTT
TRBV2	-	-	TRBJ1-2	CASSFGQLGANYGYTF	TGTGCCAGCAGCTTTGGACAACTGGGGGCGAACTATGGCTACACCTTC
TRBV7-9	-	-	TRBJ1-1	CASSPSTGTRAFF	TGTGCCAGCAGCCCCTCAACCGGGACTAGAGCTTTCTTT
TRBV5-4	-	-	TRBJ2-5	CASTLGGALQETQYF	TGTGCCAGCACCCTCGGGGGCGCCCTCCAAGAGACCCAGTACTTC
TRBV13	-	-	TRBJ2-2	CASSLRGNTGELFF	TGTGCCAGCAGCTTAAGGGGGAACACCGGGGAGCTGTTTTTT
TRBV28	-	-	TRBJ1-6	CASRSGYRSSPLHF	TGTGCCAGCAGATCAGGGTATAGGAGTTCACCCCTCCACTTT
TRBV11-2	-	-	TRBJ2-7	CASSSFSGAYEQYF	TGTGCCAGCAGCTCGTTCTCAGGGGCCTACGAGCAGTACTTC
TRBV7-2	-	-	TRBJ1-1	CASSLGLTEAFF	TGTGCCAGCAGCTTAGGTCTCACTGAAGCTTTCTTT
TRBV19	TRBD1	-	TRBJ1-2	CASMVGGVGYGYTF	TGTGCCAGTATGGTAGGGGGCGTTGGGTATGGCTACACCTTC
TRBV7-7	-	-	TRBJ2-7	CASSYRPGEEQYF	TGTGCCAGCAGCTATCGCCCAGGGGAGGAGCAGTACTTC
TRBV6-1	-	many	TRBJ1-2	CASTEGVGSPWGYTF	TGTGCCAGCACGGAGGGGGTCGGGAGCCCCTGGGGCTACACCTTC
TRBV5-8	-	once	TRBJ2-7	CAGQTQSYEQYF	TGTGCCGGCCAAACTCAATCCTACGAGCAGTACTTC
TRBV7-3	TRBD1	-	TRBJ1-2	CASSPTGLDRVRGYTF	TGTGCCAGCAGCCCCACAGGACTGGACAGGGTTCGGGGCTACACCTTC
TRBV6-5	-	-	TRBJ2-5	CASSYYREQETQYF	TGTGCCAGCAGTTACTACAGGGAACAAGAGACCCAGTACTTC
TRBV7-2	-	-	TRBJ2-5	CASSSTGQQETQYF	TGTGCCAGCAGCTCCACCGGACAGCAAGAGACCCAGTACTTC
TRBV30	-	-	TRBJ2-4	CAWRPGVDKNIQYF	TGTGCCTGGAGGCCAGGGGTTGACAAAAACATTCAGTACTTC
TRBV9	-	-	TRBJ2-7	CASSVRGGLEQYF	TGTGCCAGCAGCGTAAGGGGGGGCCTCGAGCAGTACTTC
TRBV9	TRBD1	-	TRBJ2-3	CASSVGTGGITDTQYF	TGTGCCAGCAGCGTAGGGACAGGGGGTATCACAGATACGCAGTATTTT
TRBV30	-	few	TRBJ1-2	CAWSLKLYYGYTF	TGTGCCTGGAGCCTAAAATTATACTATGGCTACACCTTC
TRBV6-1	-	-	TRBJ2-4	CASRPESAKNIQYF	TGTGCCAGCCGTCCGGAATCGGCCAAAAACATTCAGTACTTC
TRBV7-6	-	-	TRBJ2-7	CASSSLGGPSSYEQYF	TGTGCCAGCAGCTCGTTGGGGGGGCCGAGCTCCTACGAGCAGTACTTC
TRBV30	-	-	TRBJ1-4	CAWSGGAGGPNEKLFF	TGTGCCTGGAGTGGTGGTGCTGGGGGACCCAATGAAAAACTGTTTTTT
TRBV27	-	-	TRBJ2-7	CASRSRAPGVEQYF	TGTGCCAGCAGGTCCCGAGCCCCTGGGGTTGAGCAGTACTTC
TRBV12-5	-	-	TRBJ1-5	CASGTGNSNQPQHF	TGTGCTAGTGGAACAGGGAATAGCAATCAGCCCCAGCATTTT
TRBV15	-	-	TRBJ1-3	CATSRDRWLSGNTIYF	TGTGCCACCAGCAGAGATCGATGGCTCTCTGGAAACACCATATATTTT
TRBV27	TRBD1	-	TRBJ2-5	CASKTQTGARETQYF	TGTGCCAGCAAGACCCAGACAGGGGCCAGGGAGACCCAGTACTTC
TRBV6-5	-	few	TRBJ2-7	CASSYSQFYEQYF	TGTGCCAGCAGTTACTCACAGTTCTACGAGCAGTACTTC
TRBV29-1	-	many	TRBJ1-2	CSVGQSVYGYTF	TGCAGCGTCGGACAGTCCGTCTATGGCTACACCTTC
TRBV21-1	-	-	TRBJ2-7	CASSTPASYEQYF	TGTGCCAGCAGCACCCCGGCGTCCTACGAGCAGTACTTC
TRBV27	-	-	TRBJ2-2	CASSLYITGELFF	TGTGCCAGCAGTTTATACATCACCGGGGAGCTGTTTTTT
TRBV6-1	-	-	TRBJ1-4	CASRRRAEEKLFF	TGTGCCAGCCGGAGGAGGGCCGAAGAAAAACTGTTTTTT